This TCR beta chain stems from a study of T cell changes during pregnancy in multiple sclerosis. Clones were sequenced by immunoSEQ multiplex PCR, and TCRdb holds only the in-frame ones, with some missing. The sample includes more than 95,000 clones, about 90% of them seen just once. V lost 5 bases and J lost 5, with 13 bases in between. CDR3 length equals 13 residues. The germline V gene encodes CDR1 SGHKS and CDR2 YYEKEE (reference sequence). The sequence was obtained from a female donor with multiple sclerosis, enrolled in a pregnancy study. Specimen: peripheral blood, collected after pregnancy. V and J are TRBV5-5 and TRBJ1-1, with D tentatively TRBD1 (5 bases). The CDR3 sequence is CASSGRGGTEAFF. In DNA, the CDR3 is TGTGCCAGCAGTGGTCGGGGGGGGACTGAAGCTTTCTTT.